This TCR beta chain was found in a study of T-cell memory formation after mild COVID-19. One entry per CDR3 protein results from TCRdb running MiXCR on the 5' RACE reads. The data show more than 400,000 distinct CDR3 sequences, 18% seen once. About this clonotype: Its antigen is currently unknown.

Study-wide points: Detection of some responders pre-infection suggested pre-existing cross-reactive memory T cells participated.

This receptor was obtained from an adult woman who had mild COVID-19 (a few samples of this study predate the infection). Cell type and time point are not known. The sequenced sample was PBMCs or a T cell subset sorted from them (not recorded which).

Written as DNA, the CDR3 is TGTGCCAGCAGCTTTCCGACTAGCGGGGGGTTGGATGAGCAGTTCTTC. Encoded protein: CASSFPTSGGLDEQFF. V is TRBV9 and J is TRBJ2-1; TRBD2 agrees at 13 bases. The CDR3 spans 16 residues. Germline loops: CDR1 SGDLS, CDR2 YYNGEE. V shed 4 bases, J shed 8 bases, and the junction held 9 bases outside the gene matches. Looking up the rest from reference TRBV9 and TRBJ2-1 gives the full variable domain: DSGVTQTPKHLITATGQRVTLRCSPRSGDLSVYWYQQSLDQGLQFLIQYYNGEERAKGNILERFSAQQFPDLHSELNLSSLELGDSALYFCASSFPTSGGLDEQFFGPGTRLTVL.